This T cell receptor beta chain is drawn from a study of T cells in Graves' hyperthyroidism and ophthalmopathy. Amplification of TCR beta CDR3 regions was performed using RNA transcripts as template. The HTBI set primed first-round TCR CDR3 RT-PCR. TCRdb re-called the multiplex PCR reads with MiXCR, one entry per CDR3 protein. The sample has more than 300,000 distinct CDR3 sequences, about 15% seen once. Every diagnosis used clinical symptoms, serum thyroxine and TRAb, thyroid ultrasound and orbital computed tomography. V lost 1 base, J lost 5 bases, and 7 bases stayed unmatched. The CDR3 loop spans 15 amino acids. The germline V gene encodes CDR1 SGHRS and CDR2 YFSETQ.

The chain uses TRBV5-1 and TRBJ1-1, with 8 bases that match TRBD1. Input material: blood. This receptor was obtained from a woman under 40 with Graves' hyperthyroidism that later progressed to Graves' ophthalmopathy. Here the CDR3 DNA reads TGCGCCAGCAGCTTGTCAGGGGGCGCATCGACTGAAGCTTTCTTT. It encodes CASSLSGGASTEAFF.